This entry features one TCR beta chain sequence. The antigen is unknown. V shed 0 bases and J shed 0 bases, with 17 bases lying between them. Per germline, CDR1 MNHEY and CDR2 SVGEGT. This CDR3 region has 18 residues. Preparation of the TCRbeta library used unique molecular identifiers. TCRdb ran MiXCR on the PCR reads and lists one entry per CDR3 protein. This sample has approximately 400,000 distinct CDR3 sequences; under 20% occur once, and the top ten carry just under 30%. This sample is part of a study of T-cell reconstitution after alpha-beta-depleted transplantation in children. Overall study results and limits: One year after transplant, T-cell counts and diversity came mostly from newly produced T cells.

Sequencing used PBMCs, mostly from graft donor cells, obtained 360 days after TCRalphabeta/CD19-depleted stem cell transplant. The chain employs TRBV6-2 or TRBV6-3 and TRBJ2-5; tentatively, D is TRBD2 (5 bases). The clonotype comes from a boy under two years old who had a stem cell transplant for Wiskott-Aldrich syndrome, so the T cells may come from the graft donor. The CDR3, as DNA: TGTGCCAGCAGTTACTCGATCTGGTTTAGCGTTTACCAAGAGACCCAGTACTTC. Translated: CASSYSIWFSVYQETQYF.